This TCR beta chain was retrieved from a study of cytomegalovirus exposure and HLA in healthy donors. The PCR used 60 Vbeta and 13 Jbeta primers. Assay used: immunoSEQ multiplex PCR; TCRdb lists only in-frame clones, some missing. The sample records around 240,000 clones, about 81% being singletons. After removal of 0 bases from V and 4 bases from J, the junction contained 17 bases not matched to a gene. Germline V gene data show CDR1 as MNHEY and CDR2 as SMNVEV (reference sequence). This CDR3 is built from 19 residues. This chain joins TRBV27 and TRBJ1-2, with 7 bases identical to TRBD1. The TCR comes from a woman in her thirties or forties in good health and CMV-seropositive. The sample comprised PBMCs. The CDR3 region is CASSLSGTALWGYVYGYTF. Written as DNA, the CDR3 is TGTGCCAGCAGTTTATCGGGGACAGCTCTTTGGGGTTATGTCTATGGCTACACCTTC.